Following are 8 T cell receptor beta chains from one sample sequenced in a study of cytomegalovirus exposure and HLA in healthy donors. Primers for the PCR totalled 60 Vbeta and 13 Jbeta. The repertoire was sequenced with immunoSEQ multiplex PCR; TCRdb's copy has only in-frame clones and lacks some. The profile shows fewer than 150,000 clones, approximately 76% of them singletons. The sequenced sample was PBMCs. These receptors were collected from a man aged 50-59 years in good health and CMV-seropositive.

This clone was seen a single time. This sequence joins TRBV15 and TRBJ1-5, with TRBD1 matching over 7 bases. CDR3 length equals 15 residues. CDR1 and CDR2 from the germline V gene are LNHNV and YYDKDF (reference sequence). Unmatched junction bases numbered 2, after V lost 1 base and J lost 2 bases. CDR3 sequence: CATSRVDRGNQPQHF. Here the CDR3 DNA reads TGTGCCACCAGCAGAGTAGACAGGGGCAATCAGCCCCAGCATTTT.

The V gene is TRBV9, the J gene TRBJ2-2, with TRBD2 as a possible D gene (6 bases). Germline V gene data show CDR1 as SGDLS and CDR2 as YYNGEE. Trimming cost V 5 bases and J 1 base, with 9 bases left between them. The CDR3 runs 14 residues. Written as DNA, the CDR3 is TGTGCCAGCAGAGAAGCGGGGAACACCGGGGAGCTGTTTTTT. Translating it yields CASREAGNTGELFF.

The V and J genes are TRBV5-1 and TRBJ2-6; D not resolved. V dropped 3 bases and J dropped 1 base, with 8 bases sitting between them. CDR1 and CDR2 (germline): SGHRS, YFSETQ. This CDR3 is 15 amino acids long. This CDR3 is CASSSLLSGANVLTF. The CDR3 region has the DNA TGCGCCAGCAGCTCCCTCCTATCTGGGGCCAACGTCCTGACTTTC.

The CDR3 DNA reads TGTGCCATCAGTGAGAGACAGGGGGCGAGGAATGAGCAGTTCTTC. It translates to CAISERQGARNEQFF. This chain joins TRBV10-3 and TRBJ2-1, with 10 bases identical to TRBD1. The ends lost 2 bases at V and 7 bases at J; junction bases unmatched: 5. The CDR3 runs 15 residues. The germline V gene has CDR1 ENHRY and CDR2 SYGVKD.

This clone was counted between two and nine times. V gene TRBV28 combines with J gene TRBJ1-4; 7 nucleotides match TRBD1. The V gene end was trimmed by 6 bases and the J gene end by 14 bases; junction bases not matched to a gene: 24. Germline V CDR1 and CDR2: MDHEN, SYDVKM. This CDR3 spans 17 amino acids. The CDR3: CASSSLLGQQGTLKLFF. The CDR3 nucleotides read TGTGCCAGCAGCAGTTTATTGGGACAGCAGGGTACTCTGAAGCTGTTTTTT.

The chain uses TRBV6-1 and TRBJ2-1; unclear D gene. Germline V lookup: CDR1 MNHNS, CDR2 SASEGT. The CDR3 covers 11 residues. The V gene lost 3 bases and the J gene lost 7 bases, with 4 bases spanning the gap. The CDR3 DNA reads TGTGCCAGCAGTGACGTAAATGAGCAGTTCTTC. Translated, it gives CASSDVNEQFF.

This clone has more than one count but fewer than ten. The V gene is TRBV6-5, the J gene TRBJ2-7; a weak D match, TRBD1 (5 bases). The CDR3 has 13 residues. V was pared by 2 bases and J by 0 bases, with 5 bases between. The germline V gene has CDR1 MNHEY and CDR2 SVGAGI. This CDR3 reads CASSYDSSYEQYF. The CDR3 bases are TGTGCCAGCAGTTACGACAGCTCCTACGAGCAGTACTTC.

The chain recombines TRBV7-9 with TRBJ2-3; the match to TRBD2 covers 12 bases. The CDR3 covers 15 residues. The J segment lost 2 bases and the V segment lost 5 bases, leaving 2 bases of the junction unmatched. Germline V gene lookup returns CDR1 SEHNR and CDR2 FQNEAQ (reference sequence). The CDR3 region has the DNA TGTGCCAGCAGCGGACTAGCGGGGAACACAGATACGCAGTATTTT. As protein: CASSGLAGNTDTQYF.